Shown below are 20 T cell receptor beta chains from a single sample sequenced in a study of multiple sclerosis patients with progressive multifocal leukoencephalopathy. Time point reported: before natalizumab initiation. Generated by immunoSEQ multiplex PCR, the TCRdb table keeps only in-frame clones and is missing some. The sample records tens of thousands of clones, approximately 89% being singletons. Sequencing was performed on PBMCs. These TCRs come from a human donor with multiple sclerosis.

The gene calls are TRBV5-1 and TRBJ2-2, with TRBD1 matching over 7 bases. In germline, CDR1 is SGHRS, CDR2 YFSETQ. The CDR3 is 15 residues long. After removal of 3 bases from V and 6 bases from J, the junction contained 8 bases not matched to a gene. The DNA of the CDR3 is TGCGCCAGCAGCTCGGGACAGTCTGGGGCCGGGGAGCTGTTTTTT. It specifies CASSSGQSGAGELFF.

The chain links TRBV29-1 to TRBJ1-1; D is unresolved. Germline V gene sequence: CDR1 SQVTM, CDR2 ANQGSEA. The CDR3 extends over 13 amino acids. Trimming stripped 7 bases from V and 4 bases from J, with 16 bases between. Here the CDR3 reads CSGKGLPSTEAFF. The CDR3 DNA sequence: TGCAGCGGCAAAGGCCTTCCGAGCACTGAAGCTTTCTTT.

In DNA form, the CDR3 reads TGTGCCACCAGCCCACGGGCCAGAGCTCGCGACGAGCAGTACTTC. Translation gives CATSPRARARDEQYF. V gene TRBV15 combines with J gene TRBJ2-7; D unclear. The germline V and J ends were trimmed by 5 bases and 5 bases, with 19 bases remaining between them. CDR1 is LNHNV, CDR2 YYDKDF, per germline (reference sequence). CDR3 length: 15 amino acids.

The rearrangement uses TRBV7-9 and TRBJ2-3; 9 bases line up with TRBD2. This CDR3 contains 14 residues. The J segment lost 3 bases and the V segment lost 6 bases, leaving 4 bases of the junction unmatched. CDR1 is SEHNR and CDR2 is FQNEAQ in the germline V gene (reference sequence). CDR3 nucleotides: TGTGCCAGCAGTGCGGGACTAGCTACAGATACGCAGTATTTT. This translates into CASSAGLATDTQYF.

The gene calls are TRBV30 and TRBJ2-7; D is uncertain. V was cut by 0 bases and J by 5 bases, with 11 bases left in between. The CDR3 has 13 amino acids. In germline, CDR1 is GTSNPN, CDR2 SVGIG (reference sequence). CDR3 sequence: CAWSVEQWNEQYF. CDR3 nucleotides: TGTGCCTGGAGTGTCGAACAGTGGAACGAGCAGTACTTC.

The rearrangement uses TRBV2 and TRBJ1-5; a weak D match, TRBD1 (5 bases). V lost 6 bases, J lost 3 bases, and 15 bases lay in between. Germline lookup yields CDR1 SNHLY and CDR2 FYNNEI. This CDR3 region has 15 residues. CDR3: CASRGEQVDNQPQHF. The CDR3 DNA reads TGTGCCAGCAGGGGGGAACAGGTCGACAATCAGCCCCAGCATTTT.

This clone has a handful of counts. V usage is TRBV28 and J usage is TRBJ2-7; 7 positions agree with TRBD2. J was trimmed by 0 bases and V by 3 bases; bases with no gene match: 5. The CDR3 spans 15 residues. Germline lookup yields CDR1 MDHEN and CDR2 SYDVKM. The CDR3 region has the DNA TGTGCCAGCAGTTTTTGGACGGGGGGCTCCTACGAGCAGTACTTC. As protein: CASSFWTGGSYEQYF. Variable domain in full (rest from reference TRBV28 and TRBJ2-7): DVKVTQSSRYLVKRTGEKVFLECVQDMDHENMFWYRQDPGLGLRLIYFSYDVKMKEKGDIPEGYSVSREKKERFSLILESASTNQTSMYLCASSFWTGGSYEQYFGPGTRLTVT.

The V gene is TRBV7-9, the J gene TRBJ2-1; D call uncertain. CDR1 is SEHNR and CDR2 is FQNEAQ in the germline V gene (reference sequence). The CDR3 has 12 residues. The ends were cut back, 5 bases at V and 3 bases at J, with 5 bases in the middle. CDR3 nucleotide sequence: TGTGCCAGCAGCCCCAGCTACAATGAGCAGTTCTTC. Encoded protein: CASSPSYNEQFF.

The chain employs TRBV4-3 and TRBJ2-2; tentatively, D is TRBD1 (5 bases). The V gene's germline CDR1 is LGHNA and CDR2 YSLEER. The CDR3 spans 16 residues. Trimming stripped 0 bases from V and 8 bases from J, with 16 bases between. CDR3 bases: TGCGCCAGCAGCCAAGAGGCAAACAGGCGGCGAGGGGAGCTGTTTTTT. Translated: CASSQEANRRRGELFF.

In regard to this clone: At one of its ends the junction is not consistent with the germline gene, which may arise from a read error. The chain carries TRBV6-5 and TRBJ2-7, with D maybe TRBD1 (5 bases). The CDR3 totals 13 residues. Per the germline V gene, CDR1 is MNHEY and CDR2 is SVGAGI. In nucleotides, the CDR3 is TGTGCCACCAGTCAGGGTTGGTCCTACGAGCAGTACTTC. It translates to CATSQGWSYEQYF.

The chain joins TRBV5-6 to TRBJ2-1; unclear D gene. The V end was cut by 0 bases, the J end by 9 bases, with 7 bases between. This CDR3 comprises 12 residues. Germline V lookup: CDR1 SGHDT, CDR2 YYEEEE. CDR3 sequence reads: CASSLAGSEQFF. CDR3 bases: TGTGCCAGCAGCTTGGCCGGGTCTGAGCAGTTCTTC.

The gene calls are TRBV6-1 and TRBJ2-7; the match to TRBD2 covers 7 bases. V lost 0 bases, J lost 3 bases, and 8 bases stayed unmatched. CDR3 size: 16 residues. The germline gives CDR1 MNHNS, CDR2 SASEGT. The CDR3, as DNA: TGTGCCAGCAGTGAAGCTCGGGCTAGCGGAAACTACGAGCAGTACTTC. Protein product: CASSEARASGNYEQYF.

The chain joins TRBV7-8 to TRBJ1-1; a possible D gene is TRBD1 (6 bases). Germline lookup yields CDR1 SGHVS and CDR2 FQNEAQ. The V end lost 3 bases, the J end lost 4 bases, and 9 bases lay between the germline ends. The CDR3 is 13 amino acids. This chain's CDR3 is CASSFEGGTEAFF. DNA for the CDR3: TGTGCCAGCAGCTTCGAGGGGGGCACTGAAGCTTTCTTT.

The chain is built from TRBV28 and TRBJ1-5; tentative D call: TRBD1 (6 bases). The CDR3 extends over 15 amino acids. Germline CDR1 MDHEN, CDR2 SYDVKM. Trimming took 2 bases from V and 4 from J, leaving 12 bases between them. In DNA form, the CDR3 reads TGTGCCAGCAGTTTACCCGGGACAAAGAATCAGCCCCAGCATTTT. This codes for CASSLPGTKNQPQHF. Variable domain in full (rest from reference TRBV28 and TRBJ1-5): DVKVTQSSRYLVKRTGEKVFLECVQDMDHENMFWYRQDPGLGLRLIYFSYDVKMKEKGDIPEGYSVSREKKERFSLILESASTNQTSMYLCASSLPGTKNQPQHFGDGTRLSIL.

V gene TRBV10-1 combines with J gene TRBJ2-3; 9 bases are shared with TRBD2. Losses at the gene ends were 0 bases for V and 6 bases for J; bases not matched to a gene: 7. Germline V lookup: CDR1 WNHNN, CDR2 SYGVQD (reference sequence). The CDR3 spans 16 residues. The CDR3 DNA reads as TGCGCCAGCAGTGAGTCCAGGGGAGGACTAGCGGATACGCAGTATTTT. It codes for CASSESRGGLADTQYF.

The chain employs TRBV30 and TRBJ2-3; TRBD2 agrees at 10 bases. Germline values: CDR1 GTSNPN, CDR2 SVGIG (reference sequence). CDR3 length equals 17 residues. The junction had 12 bases not matched to a gene; V was cut back by 3 bases and J by 3 bases. CDR3 DNA: TGTGCCTGGAGGGGGGGAAGCGGGAGGGCCCTTACAGATACGCAGTATTTT. Translation gives CAWRGGSGRALTDTQYF.

The chain is built from TRBV29-1 and TRBJ2-7; D is undetermined. Per germline, CDR1 SQVTM and CDR2 ANQGSEA. V lost 4 bases to trimming and J lost 5 bases, with 12 bases between them. This CDR3 is 12 amino acids long. Here the CDR3 reads CSVGYSPNEQYF. The CDR3 DNA reads as TGCAGCGTTGGGTACTCTCCTAACGAGCAGTACTTC.

The CDR3 is CSVGQKNTIYF. Here the CDR3 DNA reads TGCAGCGTTGGGCAGAAAAACACCATATATTTT. This rearrangement joins TRBV29-1 to TRBJ1-3; D call uncertain. Trimming took 4 bases from V and 6 from J, leaving 7 bases between them. Germline CDR1 SQVTM, CDR2 ANQGSEA. This CDR3 spans 11 amino acids.

This clone was detected a few times. The genes are TRBV5-1 and TRBJ1-4; D remains unclear. Trimming shortened V by 0 bases and J by 5 bases, and 8 bases separated the two germline ends. Germline values: CDR1 SGHRS, CDR2 YFSETQ. The CDR3 runs to 14 residues. The CDR3 spells CASSLGNPNEKLFF. The CDR3 DNA follows: TGCGCCAGCAGCTTGGGGAATCCAAATGAAAAACTGTTTTTT. The entire variable domain, with the rest obtained from reference TRBV5-1 and TRBJ1-4, is as follows: KAGVTQTPRYLIKTRGQQVTLSCSPISGHRSVSWYQQTPGQGLQFLFEYFSETQRNKGNFPGRFSGRQFSNSRSEMNVSTLELGDSALYLCASSLGNPNEKLFFGSGTQLSVL.

The V and J genes are TRBV5-4 and TRBJ1-1; 7 nucleotides line up with TRBD1. The CDR3 totals 15 residues. CDR1 and CDR2 (germline): SGHNT, YYREEE (reference sequence). V lost 4 bases, J lost 0 bases, and 6 bases stayed unmatched. The CDR3 DNA reads TGTGCCAGCAGCCAACAGGGGCCCATGAACACTGAAGCTTTCTTT. Translation: CASSQQGPMNTEAFF. Together with reference TRBV5-4 and TRBJ1-1, the CDR3 gives the full variable domain: ETGVTQSPTHLIKTRGQQVTLRCSSQSGHNTVSWYQQALGQGPQFIFQYYREEENGRGNFPPRFSGLQFPNYSSELNVNALELDDSALYLCASSQQGPMNTEAFFGQGTRLTVV.